This T cell receptor (beta chain) derives from a study of T cells expressing NK-cell markers. Study-wide background: Underlying the TCR beta repertoires were sorted CD3+CD56+NKG2C+, CD3+CD56+NKG2C- and CD3+CD56-NKG2C+ T cells. HCMV seropositivity characterized seven of the eight sequenced donors, and seronegativity one.

This CDR3 has 13 amino acids. Per germline, CDR1 SGHKS and CDR2 YYEKEE (reference sequence). With the 5' RACE reads reprocessed, TCRdb shows one record per CDR3 protein and no DNA. The sample includes 20,000 or so distinct CDR3 sequences. General observations from the study: About 1.0-7.5% of CD8+ T cells in about six donors belonged to dominant NKG2C+ clonotypes.

Remarks on this clonotype: The antigen is unknown.

The material sequenced was blood T cells: a sorted CD56 or NKG2C T cell subset, CD4+ or CD8+ T cells, or bulk PBMC T cells (not recorded which). The chain joins TRBV5-5 to TRBJ2-7; TCRdb names TRBD1, which stays unverified in the absence of DNA. This clonotype originated in a man aged 18-75 years in good health. The CDR3 region is CASSLNRGYEQYF.